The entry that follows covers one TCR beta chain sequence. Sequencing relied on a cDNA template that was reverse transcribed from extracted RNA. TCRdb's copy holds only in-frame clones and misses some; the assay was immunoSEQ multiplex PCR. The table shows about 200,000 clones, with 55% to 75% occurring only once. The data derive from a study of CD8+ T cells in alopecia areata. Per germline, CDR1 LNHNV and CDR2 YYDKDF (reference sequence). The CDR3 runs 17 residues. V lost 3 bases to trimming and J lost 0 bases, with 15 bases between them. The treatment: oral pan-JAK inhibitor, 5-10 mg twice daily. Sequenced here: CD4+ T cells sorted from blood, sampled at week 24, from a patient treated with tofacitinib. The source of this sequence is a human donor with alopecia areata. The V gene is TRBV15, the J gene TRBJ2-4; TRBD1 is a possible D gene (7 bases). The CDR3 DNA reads TGTGCCACCAGCAGGGACCCAGGGGGGTTAGCCAAAAACATTCAGTACTTC. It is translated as CATSRDPGGLAKNIQYF.